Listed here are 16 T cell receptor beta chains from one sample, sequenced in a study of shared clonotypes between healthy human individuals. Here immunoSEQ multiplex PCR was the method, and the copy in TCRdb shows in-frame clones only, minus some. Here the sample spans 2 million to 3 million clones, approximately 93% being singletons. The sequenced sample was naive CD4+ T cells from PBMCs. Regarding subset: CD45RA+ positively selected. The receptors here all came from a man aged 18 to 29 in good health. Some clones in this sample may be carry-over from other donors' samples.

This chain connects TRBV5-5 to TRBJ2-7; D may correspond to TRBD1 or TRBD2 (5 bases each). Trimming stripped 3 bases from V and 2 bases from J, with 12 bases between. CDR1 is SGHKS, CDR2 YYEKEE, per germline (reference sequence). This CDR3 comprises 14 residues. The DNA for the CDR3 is TGTGCCAGCAGCTGGGGACCGGGGACCTACGAGCAGTACTTC. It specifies CASSWGPGTYEQYF.

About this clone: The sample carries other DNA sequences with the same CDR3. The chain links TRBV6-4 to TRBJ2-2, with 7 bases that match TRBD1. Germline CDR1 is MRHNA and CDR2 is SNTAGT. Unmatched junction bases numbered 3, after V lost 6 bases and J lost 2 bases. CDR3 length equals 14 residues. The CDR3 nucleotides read TGTGCCAGCAGCAGACAGGGAAACACCGGGGAGCTGTTTTTT. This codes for CASSRQGNTGELFF.

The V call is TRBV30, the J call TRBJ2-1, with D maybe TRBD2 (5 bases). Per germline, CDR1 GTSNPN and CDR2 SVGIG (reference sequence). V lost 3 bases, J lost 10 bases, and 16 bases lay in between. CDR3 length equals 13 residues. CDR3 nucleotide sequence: TGTGCCTGGAGGGATCTAATGCCGGGGGAGCAGTTCTTC. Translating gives CAWRDLMPGEQFF. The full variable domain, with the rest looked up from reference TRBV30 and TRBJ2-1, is SQTIHQWPATLVQPVGSPLSLECTVEGTSNPNLYWYRQAAGRGLQLLFYSVGIGQISSEVPQNLSASRPQDRQFILSSKKLLLSDSGFYLCAWRDLMPGEQFFGPGTRLTVL.

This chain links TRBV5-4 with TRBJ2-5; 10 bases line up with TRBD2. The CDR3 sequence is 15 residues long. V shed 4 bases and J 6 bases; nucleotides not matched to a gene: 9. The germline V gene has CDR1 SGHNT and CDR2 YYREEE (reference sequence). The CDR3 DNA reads TGTGCCAGCAGCAACCTAGCGGGAGTTCCTAAGACCCAGTACTTC. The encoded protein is CASSNLAGVPKTQYF.

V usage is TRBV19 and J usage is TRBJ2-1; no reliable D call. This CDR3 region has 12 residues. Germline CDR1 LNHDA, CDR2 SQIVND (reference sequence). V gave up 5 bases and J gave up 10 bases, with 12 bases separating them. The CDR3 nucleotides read TGTGCCAGTAGTCCGGGCCTGACAGAGCAGTTCTTC. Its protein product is CASSPGLTEQFF.

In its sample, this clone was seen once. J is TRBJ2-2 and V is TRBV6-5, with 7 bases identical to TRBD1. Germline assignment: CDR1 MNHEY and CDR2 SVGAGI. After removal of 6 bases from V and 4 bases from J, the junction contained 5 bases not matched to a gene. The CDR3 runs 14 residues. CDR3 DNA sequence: TGTGCCAGCAGGCGACAGGGTTTCACCGGGGAGCTGTTTTTT. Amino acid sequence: CASRRQGFTGELFF.

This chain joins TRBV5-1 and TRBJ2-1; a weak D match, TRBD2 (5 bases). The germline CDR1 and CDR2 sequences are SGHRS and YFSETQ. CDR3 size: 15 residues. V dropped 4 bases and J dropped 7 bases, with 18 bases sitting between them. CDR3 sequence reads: CASSPETSGVNEQFF. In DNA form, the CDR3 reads TGCGCCAGCAGCCCAGAGACCAGCGGTGTGAATGAGCAGTTCTTC.

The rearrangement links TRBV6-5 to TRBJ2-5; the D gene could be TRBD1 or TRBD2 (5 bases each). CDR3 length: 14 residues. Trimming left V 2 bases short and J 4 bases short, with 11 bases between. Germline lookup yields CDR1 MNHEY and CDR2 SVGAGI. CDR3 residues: CASSYGTPAETQYF. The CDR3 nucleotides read TGTGCCAGCAGTTACGGGACCCCCGCAGAGACCCAGTACTTC.

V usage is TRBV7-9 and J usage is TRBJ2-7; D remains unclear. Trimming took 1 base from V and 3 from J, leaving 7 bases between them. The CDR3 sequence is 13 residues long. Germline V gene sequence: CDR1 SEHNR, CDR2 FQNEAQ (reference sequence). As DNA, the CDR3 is TGTGCCAGCAGCTTAGGCAGCAACTACGAGCAGTACTTC. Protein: CASSLGSNYEQYF.

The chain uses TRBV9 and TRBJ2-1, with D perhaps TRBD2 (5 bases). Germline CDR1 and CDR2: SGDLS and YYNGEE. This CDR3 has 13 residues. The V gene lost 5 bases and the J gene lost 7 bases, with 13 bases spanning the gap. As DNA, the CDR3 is TGTGCCAGCAGTCCTACCCCGGGAAATGAGCAGTTCTTC. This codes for CASSPTPGNEQFF.

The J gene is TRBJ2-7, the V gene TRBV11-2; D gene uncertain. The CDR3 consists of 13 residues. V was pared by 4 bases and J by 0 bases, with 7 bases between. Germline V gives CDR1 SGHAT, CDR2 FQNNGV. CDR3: CASSSLGSYEQYF. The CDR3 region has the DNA TGTGCCAGCAGCTCCCTGGGCTCCTACGAGCAGTACTTC.

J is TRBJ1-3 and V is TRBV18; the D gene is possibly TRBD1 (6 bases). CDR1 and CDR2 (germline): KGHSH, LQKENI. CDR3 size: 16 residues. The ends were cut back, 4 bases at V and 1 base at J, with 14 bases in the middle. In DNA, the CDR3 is TGTGCCAGCTCACGTAACCTCAGGGGTTCTGGAAACACCATATATTTT. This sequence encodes CASSRNLRGSGNTIYF.

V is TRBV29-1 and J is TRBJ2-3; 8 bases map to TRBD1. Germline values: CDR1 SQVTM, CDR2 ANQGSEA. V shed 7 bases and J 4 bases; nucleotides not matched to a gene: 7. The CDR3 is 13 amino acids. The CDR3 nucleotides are TGCAGCGCTGGACAGGGAAGAGCAGATACGCAGTATTTT. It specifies CSAGQGRADTQYF.

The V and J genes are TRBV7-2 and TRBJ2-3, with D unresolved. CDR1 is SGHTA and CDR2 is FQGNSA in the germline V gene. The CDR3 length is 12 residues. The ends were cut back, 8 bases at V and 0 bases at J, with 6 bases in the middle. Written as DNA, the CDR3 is TGTGCCAGCTTATACAGCACAGATACGCAGTATTTT. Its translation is CASLYSTDTQYF.

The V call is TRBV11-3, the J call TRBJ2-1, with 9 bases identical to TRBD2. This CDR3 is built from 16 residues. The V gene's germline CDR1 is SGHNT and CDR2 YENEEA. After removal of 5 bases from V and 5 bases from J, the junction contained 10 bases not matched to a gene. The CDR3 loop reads CASSRSGLANNNEQFF. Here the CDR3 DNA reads TGTGCCAGCAGCCGATCCGGACTAGCGAACAACAATGAGCAGTTCTTC.

This CDR3 is CASSSPYRGGETQYF. Written as DNA, the CDR3 is TGTGCCAGCAGCTCCCCTTATAGGGGCGGAGAGACCCAGTACTTC. This sequence joins TRBV13 and TRBJ2-5; tentative D call: TRBD1 (5 bases). The CDR3 totals 15 residues. Per the germline V gene, CDR1 is PRHDT and CDR2 is FYEKMQ (reference sequence). V lost 4 bases and J lost 4, with 16 bases in between.